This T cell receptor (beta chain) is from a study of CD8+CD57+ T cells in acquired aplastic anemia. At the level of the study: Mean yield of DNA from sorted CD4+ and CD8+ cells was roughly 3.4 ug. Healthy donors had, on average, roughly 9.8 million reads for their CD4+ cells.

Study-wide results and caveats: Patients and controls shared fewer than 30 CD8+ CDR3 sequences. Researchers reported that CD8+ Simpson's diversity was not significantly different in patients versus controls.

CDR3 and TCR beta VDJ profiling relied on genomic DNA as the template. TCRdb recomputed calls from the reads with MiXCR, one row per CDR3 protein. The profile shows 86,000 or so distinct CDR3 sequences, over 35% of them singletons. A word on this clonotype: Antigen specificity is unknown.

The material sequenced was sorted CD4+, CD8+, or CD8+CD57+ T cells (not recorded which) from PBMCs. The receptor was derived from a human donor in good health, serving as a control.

CDR3: CASRHAGGANVLTF. The CDR3 DNA reads as TGTGCCAGTAGGCACGCTGGTGGGGCCAACGTCCTGACTTTC. The chain has TRBV19 and TRBJ2-6; D unresolved. Deletions cut 6 bases from V and 3 bases from J, with 9 bases between. CDR1 and CDR2 (germline): LNHDA, SQIVND (reference sequence). The CDR3 sequence is 14 residues long.